The present T cell receptor (beta chain) was sequenced within a study of technical replicates of blood from a handful of donors. Germline trimming cut 0 bases from V and 4 bases from J; bases unmatched to any gene: 3. From germline, CDR1 is SGHTS and CDR2 YDEGEE. CDR3 length: 14 residues. Some clones are missing from TCRdb's copy, which holds only in-frame ones; the method was immunoSEQ multiplex PCR. The table lists about 95,000 clones, about 95% of them singletons. The chain has TRBV5-8 and TRBJ1-2; 7 positions match TRBD1. The sample consisted of T cells isolated from PBMCs. This receptor was identified in a human donor in good health. CDR3 in DNA: TGTGCCAGCAGCTTGGGACAGGGAATCTATGGCTACACCTTC. Translation: CASSLGQGIYGYTF.